This is a list of T cell receptor beta chains from one sample in a study of identical twins. Using its own MiXCR run on the 5' RACE reads, TCRdb lists one record per CDR3 protein. The repertoire consists of 450,000 or so distinct CDR3 sequences, with approximately 15% occurring once and the leading ten covering approximately 0.52%. This sample also appeared in a second study, on yellow fever vaccine responses in identical twins.

Sequenced: CD4+ T cells sorted from blood. These receptors all come from a woman between 18 and 30 years old in good health. The CDR3 runs from the conserved cysteine through the conserved F or W. The order of the fields is D gene, clone size, J gene, V gene, CDR3 protein, CDR3 DNA. The D gene is left open where the match is weak. Not every row has a clone size; where given, it reads once, few, many or a size class.

D gene: NA
clone size: many
J gene: TRBJ2-7
V gene: TRBV4-2
CDR3 protein: CASSQDLKGQQYF
CDR3 DNA: TGTGCCAGCAGCCAAGATTTAAAGGGACAGCAGTACTTC

D gene: NA
clone size: few
J gene: TRBJ2-3
V gene: TRBV15
CDR3 protein: CATSKEGGIFSTDTQYF
CDR3 DNA: TGTGCCACCAGCAAAGAAGGGGGTATCTTTAGCACAGATACGCAGTATTTT

D gene: NA
clone size: few
J gene: TRBJ2-2
V gene: TRBV6-5
CDR3 protein: CASSYSLTRGSAAGELFF
CDR3 DNA: TGTGCCAGCAGTTACTCGTTGACCAGGGGAAGTGCGGCCGGGGAGCTGTTTTTT

D gene: NA
clone size: NA
J gene: TRBJ2-5
V gene: TRBV28
CDR3 protein: CASSLAGASQETQYF
CDR3 DNA: TGTGCCAGCAGTTTAGCGGGGGCTAGCCAAGAGACCCAGTACTTC

D gene: TRBD2
clone size: few
J gene: TRBJ2-3
V gene: TRBV11-2
CDR3 protein: CASSFKTSGRFTDTQYF
CDR3 DNA: TGTGCCAGCAGCTTCAAGACTAGCGGGAGGTTCACAGATACGCAGTATTTT

D gene: TRBD2
clone size: NA
J gene: TRBJ2-7
V gene: TRBV9
CDR3 protein: CASSVDGAGGPYEQYF
CDR3 DNA: TGTGCCAGCAGCGTAGATGGGGCGGGGGGGCCCTACGAGCAGTACTTC

D gene: NA
clone size: NA
J gene: TRBJ2-3
V gene: TRBV24-1
CDR3 protein: CATSDSTDTQYF
CDR3 DNA: TGTGCCACCAGTGACAGTACAGATACGCAGTATTTT

D gene: NA
clone size: NA
J gene: TRBJ2-1
V gene: TRBV28
CDR3 protein: CASSYPRGSSYNEQFF
CDR3 DNA: TGTGCCAGCAGTTACCCCAGGGGATCGTCCTACAATGAGCAGTTCTTC

D gene: TRBD2
clone size: NA
J gene: TRBJ2-3
V gene: TRBV7-3
CDR3 protein: CASSTRLASDTQYF
CDR3 DNA: TGTGCCAGCAGCACCCGACTAGCCTCAGATACGCAGTATTTT

D gene: NA
clone size: once
J gene: TRBJ2-2
V gene: TRBV25-1
CDR3 protein: CASSDLAGELFF
CDR3 DNA: TGTGCCAGCAGTGACCTCGCCGGGGAGCTGTTTTTT

D gene: NA
clone size: few
J gene: TRBJ2-3
V gene: TRBV28
CDR3 protein: CASSLVVWNTQYF
CDR3 DNA: TGTGCCAGCAGTTTAGTTGTTTGGAATACGCAGTATTTT

D gene: TRBD1
clone size: NA
J gene: TRBJ2-7
V gene: TRBV6-5
CDR3 protein: CASSYSSPGQGAYEQYF
CDR3 DNA: TGTGCCAGCAGTTACTCGAGTCCGGGACAGGGCGCCTACGAGCAGTACTTC

D gene: NA
clone size: few
J gene: TRBJ2-7
V gene: TRBV7-2
CDR3 protein: CASSLIVVPAATLTF
CDR3 DNA: TGTGCCAGCAGCTTAATTGTTGTCCCGGCGGCTACCCTCACCTTC

D gene: NA
clone size: few
J gene: TRBJ2-7
V gene: TRBV7-9
CDR3 protein: CASSSYLDRTYEQYF
CDR3 DNA: TGTGCCAGCAGCTCTTACCTGGACAGAACCTACGAGCAGTACTTC

D gene: NA
clone size: many
J gene: TRBJ2-7
V gene: TRBV12-3/TRBV12-4
CDR3 protein: CASRGSRYEQYF
CDR3 DNA: TGTGCCAGCAGGGGATCACGCTACGAGCAGTACTTC

D gene: NA
clone size: NA
J gene: TRBJ2-7
V gene: TRBV2
CDR3 protein: CASVQGYEQYF
CDR3 DNA: TGTGCCAGCGTCCAGGGTTACGAGCAGTACTTC

D gene: NA
clone size: NA
J gene: TRBJ2-5
V gene: TRBV7-8
CDR3 protein: CASSLEGGGAGETQYF
CDR3 DNA: TGTGCCAGCAGCTTAGAGGGTGGGGGAGCGGGAGAGACCCAGTACTTC

D gene: NA
clone size: NA
J gene: TRBJ1-5
V gene: TRBV20-1
CDR3 protein: CSARAAHEYNSNQPQHF
CDR3 DNA: TGCAGTGCTAGAGCGGCTCATGAGTACAATAGCAATCAGCCCCAGCATTTT

D gene: TRBD2
clone size: few
J gene: TRBJ2-5
V gene: TRBV7-6
CDR3 protein: CASSPLAGGPETQYF
CDR3 DNA: TGTGCCAGCAGCCCCTTAGCGGGGGGGCCGGAGACCCAGTACTTC

D gene: TRBD2
clone size: few
J gene: TRBJ2-3
V gene: TRBV9
CDR3 protein: CASSVRGLAGGPTPKQYF
CDR3 DNA: TGTGCCAGCAGCGTAAGGGGACTAGCGGGGGGTCCGACTCCGAAGCAGTATTTT

D gene: TRBD1
clone size: few
J gene: TRBJ2-2
V gene: TRBV29-1
CDR3 protein: CSAGQGANTGELFF
CDR3 DNA: TGCAGCGCCGGACAGGGGGCAAACACCGGGGAGCTGTTTTTT

D gene: NA
clone size: NA
J gene: TRBJ2-4
V gene: TRBV6-5
CDR3 protein: CASSPQANIQYF
CDR3 DNA: TGTGCCAGCAGTCCCCAAGCGAACATTCAGTACTTC

D gene: NA
clone size: NA
J gene: TRBJ2-7
V gene: TRBV18
CDR3 protein: CASSMTEGKSHEQYF
CDR3 DNA: TGTGCCAGCTCGATGACAGAGGGAAAGAGCCACGAGCAGTACTTC

D gene: NA
clone size: NA
J gene: TRBJ2-3
V gene: TRBV12-3/TRBV12-4
CDR3 protein: CASSRPLAASTDTQYF
CDR3 DNA: TGTGCCAGCAGTCGACCCCTAGCAGCTAGCACAGATACGCAGTATTTT

D gene: NA
clone size: NA
J gene: TRBJ2-2
V gene: TRBV20-1
CDR3 protein: CSATPVLAYTGELFF
CDR3 DNA: TGCAGTGCTACTCCGGTTCTAGCATACACCGGGGAGCTGTTTTTT

D gene: NA
clone size: NA
J gene: TRBJ1-2
V gene: TRBV6-5
CDR3 protein: CASSYSVRRGYTF
CDR3 DNA: TGTGCCAGCAGTTACTCCGTCCGTAGGGGCTACACCTTC

D gene: NA
clone size: NA
J gene: TRBJ2-7
V gene: TRBV10-3
CDR3 protein: CAISESMGYEQYF
CDR3 DNA: TGTGCCATCAGTGAGTCGATGGGGTACGAGCAGTACTTC

D gene: TRBD2
clone size: NA
J gene: TRBJ2-1
V gene: TRBV3-1
CDR3 protein: CASSPSGSENEQFF
CDR3 DNA: TGTGCCAGCAGTCCCAGCGGGAGTGAAAATGAGCAGTTCTTC

D gene: NA
clone size: few
J gene: TRBJ1-5
V gene: TRBV29-1
CDR3 protein: CSVEFQPYSNQPQHF
CDR3 DNA: TGCAGCGTTGAGTTTCAGCCCTATAGCAATCAGCCCCAGCATTTT

D gene: NA
clone size: many
J gene: TRBJ2-7
V gene: TRBV15
CDR3 protein: CATSRDQLYEQYF
CDR3 DNA: TGTGCCACCAGCAGAGACCAGCTCTACGAGCAGTACTTC

D gene: NA
clone size: few
J gene: TRBJ2-5
V gene: TRBV12-3/TRBV12-4
CDR3 protein: CASSLSQGRSGGETQYF
CDR3 DNA: TGTGCCAGCAGTTTATCTCAGGGCAGGAGTGGTGGTGAGACCCAGTACTTC

D gene: TRBD2
clone size: few
J gene: TRBJ2-7
V gene: TRBV4-3
CDR3 protein: CASSQAAFGLASYEQYF
CDR3 DNA: TGCGCCAGCAGCCAAGCCGCTTTCGGACTAGCGTCCTACGAGCAGTACTTC

D gene: NA
clone size: NA
J gene: TRBJ1-1
V gene: TRBV15
CDR3 protein: CATSRDLTVDTEAFF
CDR3 DNA: TGTGCCACCAGCAGAGATTTAACCGTGGACACTGAAGCTTTCTTT

D gene: NA
clone size: few
J gene: TRBJ2-3
V gene: TRBV21-1
CDR3 protein: CASSKGSDTQYF
CDR3 DNA: TGTGCCAGCAGCAAAGGTTCGGATACGCAGTATTTT

D gene: TRBD2
clone size: few
J gene: TRBJ2-2
V gene: TRBV20-1
CDR3 protein: CSAIGTSGSRNTGELFF
CDR3 DNA: TGCAGTGCTATTGGTACTAGCGGGAGTCGGAACACCGGGGAGCTGTTTTTT

D gene: TRBD1
clone size: NA
J gene: TRBJ1-3
V gene: TRBV6-4
CDR3 protein: CASSATGDGNTIYF
CDR3 DNA: TGTGCCAGCAGTGCTACAGGGGATGGAAACACCATATATTTT

D gene: TRBD1
clone size: NA
J gene: TRBJ2-1
V gene: TRBV24-1
CDR3 protein: CATATAEQGGGTNHYNEQFF
CDR3 DNA: TGTGCCACAGCAACGGCAGAACAGGGGGGTGGGACAAACCACTACAATGAGCAGTTCTTC

D gene: NA
clone size: NA
J gene: TRBJ2-7
V gene: TRBV12-5
CDR3 protein: CASAMTGRPYEQYF
CDR3 DNA: TGTGCTAGTGCCATGACAGGGAGGCCCTACGAGCAGTACTTC

D gene: NA
clone size: few
J gene: TRBJ1-6
V gene: TRBV27
CDR3 protein: CASSLSGRSSYNSPLHF
CDR3 DNA: TGTGCCAGCAGTTTATCAGGCAGAAGCTCCTATAATTCACCCCTCCACTTT

D gene: TRBD2
clone size: few
J gene: TRBJ2-3
V gene: TRBV4-3
CDR3 protein: CASSQEPSGRGPSTDTQYF
CDR3 DNA: TGCGCCAGCAGCCAAGAACCTAGCGGGAGGGGGCCTAGCACAGATACGCAGTATTTT

D gene: NA
clone size: few
J gene: TRBJ2-2
V gene: TRBV6-5
CDR3 protein: CASIIGRNTGELFF
CDR3 DNA: TGTGCCAGCATTATAGGCAGGAACACCGGGGAGCTGTTTTTT

D gene: NA
clone size: few
J gene: TRBJ1-3
V gene: TRBV5-1
CDR3 protein: CASSFQGAAGNTIYF
CDR3 DNA: TGCGCCAGCAGCTTCCAGGGTGCTGCTGGAAACACCATATATTTT

D gene: NA
clone size: few
J gene: TRBJ2-2
V gene: TRBV10-3
CDR3 protein: CAISEGAGELFF
CDR3 DNA: TGTGCCATCAGTGAGGGTGCCGGGGAGCTGTTTTTT

D gene: TRBD2
clone size: NA
J gene: TRBJ2-5
V gene: TRBV6-1
CDR3 protein: CASSPGTSGSETQYF
CDR3 DNA: TGTGCCAGCAGTCCCGGGACTAGCGGGAGCGAGACCCAGTACTTC

D gene: TRBD2
clone size: few
J gene: TRBJ2-1
V gene: TRBV7-2
CDR3 protein: CASSATSDTYNEQFF
CDR3 DNA: TGTGCCAGCAGCGCCACTAGCGATACCTACAATGAGCAGTTCTTC

D gene: TRBD1
clone size: NA
J gene: TRBJ2-1
V gene: TRBV5-1
CDR3 protein: CASKQTGGGYNEQFF
CDR3 DNA: TGCGCCAGCAAGCAAACAGGGGGCGGGTACAATGAGCAGTTCTTC

D gene: NA
clone size: many
J gene: TRBJ1-1
V gene: TRBV24-1
CDR3 protein: CATSEDTGTNTEAFF
CDR3 DNA: TGTGCCACCAGTGAGGATACCGGGACAAACACTGAAGCTTTCTTT

D gene: NA
clone size: few
J gene: TRBJ2-1
V gene: TRBV7-2
CDR3 protein: CASSMLDEQFF
CDR3 DNA: TGTGCCAGCAGCATGCTCGATGAGCAGTTCTTC

D gene: NA
clone size: NA
J gene: TRBJ2-3
V gene: TRBV20-1
CDR3 protein: CSARGIANTDTQYF
CDR3 DNA: TGCAGTGCTCGGGGGATCGCAAACACAGATACGCAGTATTTT

D gene: NA
clone size: NA
J gene: TRBJ1-6
V gene: TRBV3-1
CDR3 protein: CASSQVSQSNSPLHF
CDR3 DNA: TGTGCCAGCAGCCAAGTTTCCCAGAGTAATTCACCCCTCCACTTT

D gene: TRBD2
clone size: NA
J gene: TRBJ2-1
V gene: TRBV12-3/TRBV12-4
CDR3 protein: CASSPAGGLAGSAHYNEQFF
CDR3 DNA: TGTGCCAGCAGTCCGGCGGGTGGACTAGCGGGGTCCGCGCACTACAATGAGCAGTTCTTC

D gene: TRBD2
clone size: NA
J gene: TRBJ2-5
V gene: TRBV20-1
CDR3 protein: CSASLSGGGSKGTQYF
CDR3 DNA: TGCAGTGCTAGTCTGAGTGGCGGGGGGTCCAAGGGGACCCAGTACTTC

D gene: TRBD2
clone size: NA
J gene: TRBJ2-2
V gene: TRBV12-3/TRBV12-4
CDR3 protein: CACSPYRAGGPTTGELFF
CDR3 DNA: TGTGCCTGCAGCCCCTACCGAGCGGGGGGTCCCACCACCGGGGAGCTGTTTTTT